These T cell receptor beta chains were read from a single sample in a study of blood T cell repertoires in COVID-19. The table came from immunoSEQ multiplex PCR; TCRdb's copy has only in-frame clones and leaves some out. The table records 95,000 or so clones, less than 85% of them present only once. Specimen: peripheral blood. The receptors here all came from a human donor in a cohort sampled during active COVID-19. Each CDR3 is given with its conserved first and last residue. The order of the fields is D gene, J gene, clone size, V gene, CDR3 protein, CDR3 DNA. The D gene is left open where the match is weak. A row's size may be missing; if present it is once, few, many or a size class.

D: .
J: TRBJ1-6
size: .
V: TRBV14
CDR3: CASSQGRRFYNSPLHF
DNA: TGTGCCAGCAGCCAAGGCAGGCGTTTTTATAATTCACCCCTCCACTTT

D: TRBD1
J: TRBJ1-4
size: .
V: TRBV7-2
CDR3: CASSLGQGNEKLFF
DNA: TGTGCCAGCAGTCTGGGACAGGGGAATGAAAAACTGTTTTTT

D: .
J: TRBJ1-1
size: once
V: TRBV28
CDR3: CASSLGSAVTEAFF
DNA: TGTGCCAGCAGTTTAGGGAGTGCGGTCACTGAAGCTTTCTTT

D: .
J: TRBJ1-2
size: .
V: TRBV18
CDR3: CASSPLRADYGYTF
DNA: TGTGCCAGCTCACCACTCAGGGCGGACTATGGCTACACCTTC

D: TRBD2
J: TRBJ2-7
size: .
V: TRBV20-1
CDR3: CSASAGGGYEQYF
DNA: TGCAGTGCTAGTGCGGGAGGGGGCTACGAGCAGTACTTC

D: TRBD1
J: TRBJ1-1
size: .
V: TRBV2
CDR3: CASSVGRGVGTEAFF
DNA: TGTGCCAGCAGTGTAGGCAGGGGGGTGGGCACTGAAGCTTTCTTT

D: .
J: TRBJ1-4
size: .
V: TRBV7-9
CDR3: CASSITAPREKLFF
DNA: TGTGCCAGCAGTATCACAGCTCCCCGTGAAAAACTGTTTTTT

D: TRBD1
J: TRBJ1-1
size: few
V: TRBV29-1
CDR3: CSVEKTGLNTEAFF
DNA: TGCAGCGTTGAAAAGACAGGGCTGAACACTGAAGCTTTCTTT

D: TRBD1
J: TRBJ2-7
size: .
V: TRBV6-5
CDR3: CASSRDRGYEQYF
DNA: TGTGCCAGCAGTAGGGACAGGGGCTACGAGCAGTACTTC

D: .
J: TRBJ1-1
size: .
V: TRBV18
CDR3: CASSPRRRNTEAFF
DNA: TGTGCCAGCTCACCACGGCGGAGGAACACTGAAGCTTTCTTT

D: TRBD2
J: TRBJ2-3
size: .
V: TRBV11-2
CDR3: CASSHGGRGTDTQYF
DNA: TGTGCCAGCAGCCACGGAGGGAGGGGCACAGATACGCAGTATTTT

D: TRBD1
J: TRBJ1-1
size: once
V: TRBV6-6
CDR3: CASTGGTEAFF
DNA: TGTGCCAGTACAGGGGGCACTGAAGCTTTCTTT

D: .
J: TRBJ1-3
size: .
V: TRBV12-3/TRBV12-4
CDR3: CASSFGAGNTIYF
DNA: TGTGCCAGCAGTTTTGGGGCCGGGAACACCATATATTTT